The entry below gives a single TCR beta chain sequence along with its context. TCRdb fed the multiplex PCR reads into MiXCR, producing one record per CDR3 protein. The sample has 200,000 to 300,000 distinct CDR3 sequences; roughly 31% are singletons. The sample is drawn from a study of breast tumors, draining lymph nodes, adjacent tissues. Axillary draining lymph nodes of breast cancer patients supplied the node samples. Sequencing was carried out using axillary lymph node tissue. The source of this sequence is a female donor with breast cancer. Some clones in this sample may be carry-over from other donors' samples.

CDR3 sequence (DNA): TGTGCCAGTAGTCCCCGGGGCCGCACTGAAGCTTTCTTT. Translating gives CASSPRGRTEAFF. This chain uses TRBV19 with TRBJ1-1, with TRBD1 as a possible D gene (5 bases). V was trimmed by 5 bases and J by 4 bases, leaving 11 bases between them. CDR3 length: 13 amino acids. Germline values: CDR1 LNHDA, CDR2 SQIVND (reference sequence).